These T cell receptor beta chains were read from a single sample in a study of OX40 agonist ivuxolimab in advanced cancers. Produced via immunoSEQ multiplex PCR; TCRdb's table is partial and in-frame only. The sample holds around 60,000 clones; around 90% are singletons and the top ten take around 2%. The sample here was CD4+ or CD8+ T cells sorted from blood, taken in a trial of the OX40 agonist ivuxolimab. The receptors stem from an adult with an advanced solid tumor such as melanoma, head and neck, liver or kidney cancer. Both conserved end residues are part of each CDR3. D genes are given only for firm matches. Clone size, where shown, is once, few, many, or a class for clones that have expanded.

TRBJ1-1,.,TRBV19,.,CASQRVMNTEAFF,TGTGCCAGCCAAAGAGTCATGAACACTGAAGCTTTCTTT
TRBJ2-5,.,TRBV6-5,.,CASSYWGGRGTETQYF,TGTGCCAGCAGTTACTGGGGGGGCAGGGGAACGGAGACCCAGTACTTC
TRBJ1-3,.,TRBV28,.,CASSWAGSIGNTIYF,TGTGCCAGCAGTTGGGCAGGGTCAATAGGAAACACCATATATTTT
TRBJ2-3,.,TRBV6-4,.,CASSVTSTDTQYF,TGTGCCAGCAGTGTTACAAGCACAGATACGCAGTATTTT
TRBJ2-3,.,TRBV5-4,.,CASSSEWRSTDTQYF,TGTGCCAGCAGCTCAGAATGGAGGAGCACAGATACGCAGTATTTT
TRBJ2-2,.,TRBV2,.,CASGRTPTGELFF,TGTGCCAGCGGTCGGACGCCTACCGGGGAGCTGTTTTTT
TRBJ1-2,.,TRBV9,once,CASSPGPGDGYTF,TGTGCCAGCAGCCCAGGACCAGGGGATGGCTACACCTTC
TRBJ2-2,TRBD2,TRBV6-6,.,CASSGTSGTGELFF,TGTGCCAGTTCCGGGACTAGCGGTACCGGGGAGCTGTTTTTT
TRBJ2-2,TRBD2,TRBV6-6,.,CASRPEAGGTGELFF,TGTGCCAGCAGGCCGGAAGCGGGGGGGACCGGGGAGCTGTTTTTT
TRBJ1-5,.,TRBV7-2,.,CASSLVGGPGDQPQHF,TGTGCCAGCAGCTTAGTTGGGGGGCCGGGGGATCAGCCCCAGCATTTT
TRBJ1-5,.,TRBV18,.,CASSSDRGSNQPQHF,TGTGCCAGCTCATCCGACCGGGGAAGCAATCAGCCCCAGCATTTT
TRBJ2-3,.,TRBV7-3,.,CASSSGPSTDTQYF,TGTGCCAGCAGCTCGGGACCAAGCACAGATACGCAGTATTTT
TRBJ2-5,TRBD1,TRBV2,.,CASSENTGEETQYF,TGTGCCAGCAGTGAAAATACAGGGGAAGAGACCCAGTACTTC
TRBJ1-4,.,TRBV28,.,CASSPPQGEKLFF,TGTGCCAGCAGCCCACCCCAGGGGGAAAAACTGTTTTTT
TRBJ2-7,TRBD2,TRBV28,.,CASGTSSYEQYF,TGTGCCAGCGGGACTAGCTCCTACGAGCAGTACTTC
TRBJ2-5,TRBD1,TRBV5-1,.,CASSSGQGGFGETQYF,TGCGCCAGCAGCTCAGGACAGGGGGGTTTCGGGGAGACCCAGTACTTC
TRBJ2-7,.,TRBV15,.,CATSRDRTGTVVEQYF,TGTGCCACCAGCAGAGATCGCACAGGGACCGTGGTGGAGCAGTACTTC
TRBJ2-5,.,TRBV2,.,CASSPLGGGSETQYF,TGTGCCAGCAGCCCGTTGGGGGGGGGCTCAGAGACCCAGTACTTC
TRBJ2-5,TRBD1,TRBV18,once,CASFPGQDLLEETQYF,TGTGCCAGCTTCCCGGGACAGGACCTTTTGGAGGAGACCCAGTACTTC
TRBJ2-7,.,TRBV4-1,.,CASSQLGLGKQYF,TGCGCCAGCAGCCAACTGGGCCTTGGAAAGCAGTACTTC
TRBJ2-1,TRBD2,TRBV7-8,.,CASSFAGTSGYNEQFF,TGTGCCAGCAGCTTTGCCGGGACTAGCGGATACAATGAGCAGTTCTTC
TRBJ1-1,.,TRBV7-2,.,CASSLNDLREAFF,TGTGCCAGCAGCTTAAACGACCTTCGTGAAGCTTTCTTT
TRBJ2-7,.,TRBV18,.,CASSPDHEQYF,TGTGCCAGCTCACCAGACCACGAGCAGTACTTC
TRBJ2-7,TRBD2,TRBV19,.,CASSIDPGGYEQYF,TGTGCCAGTAGTATAGATCCGGGGGGATACGAGCAGTACTTC
TRBJ2-1,.,TRBV5-4,.,CASSLGPGWDSSNNEQFF,TGTGCCAGCAGCTTGGGGCCGGGATGGGACTCATCGAACAATGAGCAGTTCTTC
TRBJ1-1,TRBD1,TRBV5-4,.,CASSLDRGRVSSTEAFF,TGTGCCAGCAGCTTGGACAGGGGGCGCGTTTCGAGCACTGAAGCTTTCTTT
TRBJ2-5,.,TRBV5-4,.,CASSLAGLQETQYF,TGTGCCAGCAGCTTGGCCGGGCTGCAAGAGACCCAGTACTTC
TRBJ2-3,TRBD2,TRBV28,.,CASSLALAGIDTQYF,TGTGCCAGCAGTTTAGCGCTAGCGGGAATAGATACGCAGTATTTT
TRBJ2-2,.,TRBV19,.,CASSIEGVNTGELFF,TGTGCCAGTAGTATAGAAGGAGTAAACACCGGGGAGCTGTTTTTT